Listed here are 27 T cell receptor beta chains from one sample, sequenced in a study of blood T cell repertoires in COVID-19. The repertoire was sequenced with immunoSEQ multiplex PCR; TCRdb's copy has only in-frame clones and lacks some. The sample lists some 100,000 clones; about 91% were seen once. Sequenced input: peripheral blood. Receptors were obtained from a woman in her 70s with acute or convalescent COVID-19.

This clone was picked up one time. This rearrangement joins TRBV3-1 (or the pseudogene TRBV3-2) to TRBJ1-2; D remains unclear. There are 15 residues in the CDR3. The germline CDR1 and CDR2 sequences are LGHDT and YNNKEL (reference sequence). Trimming took off 4 bases at V and 2 bases at J, with 14 bases between the two ends. CDR3 region: CASSPMEGRNYGYTF. The CDR3 DNA follows: TGTGCCAGCAGCCCCATGGAGGGAAGAAACTATGGCTACACCTTC.

The chain links TRBV28 to TRBJ1-6; D might be TRBD1 (6 bases). Looked up from germline, CDR1 is MDHEN and CDR2 is SYDVKM. Between the trimmed V and J ends, which lost 5 bases and 7 bases, there was a span of 12 bases. There are 14 residues in the CDR3. The CDR3 region has the DNA TGTGCCAGCAGTAAAACAGGGAGAAATTCACCCCTCCACTTT. Protein product: CASSKTGRNSPLHF.

The V call is TRBV20-1, the J call TRBJ1-4, with D maybe TRBD1 (5 bases). The germline CDR1 and CDR2 sequences are DFQATT and SNEGSKA (reference sequence). V shed 3 bases and J shed 0 bases, with 8 bases lying between them. CDR3 length: 14 amino acids. CDR3 protein: CSASAGATNEKLFF. The DNA for the CDR3 is TGCAGTGCTAGTGCGGGGGCAACTAATGAAAAACTGTTTTTT.

V and J are TRBV12-3 or TRBV12-4 and TRBJ1-4, with TRBD1 identical over 10 bases. The CDR3 has 13 amino acids. J gave up 14 bases and V 8 bases, and 11 bases lay outside the gene matches. The CDR3 bases are TGTGCCAGCGGAGACAGGGGGCATAATAAGCTGTTTTTT. This codes for CASGDRGHNKLFF.

The rearrangement links TRBV24-1 to TRBJ2-3; D unresolved. The CDR3 covers 15 residues. Trimming took 4 bases from V and 1 from J, leaving 11 bases between them. CDR1 KGHDR and CDR2 SFDVKD come from the germline V gene. CDR3 nucleotide sequence: TGTGCCACCAGTGAGCAAGCCGGAGGCACAGATACGCAGTATTTT. The encoded protein is CATSEQAGGTDTQYF.

The chain carries TRBV10-3 and TRBJ2-5, with 9 positions matching TRBD1. The CDR3 loop spans 15 amino acids. V shed 2 bases and J 3 bases; nucleotides not matched to a gene: 4. The germline V gene encodes CDR1 ENHRY and CDR2 SYGVKD. Here the CDR3 DNA reads TGTGCCATCAGTGAGCCGGACAGGGGAAAAGAGACCCAGTACTTC. As protein: CAISEPDRGKETQYF.

V is TRBV28 and J is TRBJ2-7, with D maybe TRBD1 (5 bases). V lost 5 bases and J lost 1, with 18 bases in between. Germline CDR1 reads MDHEN; CDR2 reads SYDVKM. The CDR3 runs to 16 residues. CDR3 nucleotides: TGTGCCAGCAGTACCCCCATGGGTGGGGCATCCTACGAGCAGTACTTC. This codes for CASSTPMGGASYEQYF.

A note on this clone: One end of the junction varies from germline; a read error may be responsible. The V and J genes are TRBV29-1 and TRBJ2-2; 14 bases line up with TRBD2. From germline, CDR1 is SQVTM and CDR2 ANQGSEA. The length of the CDR3 is 18 residues. CDR3 bases: TGCAGCGCAGGGACTAGCGGGAGTTGGAGTCCGAACGCCGGGGAGCTGTTTTTT. Protein sequence: CSAGTSGSWSPNAGELFF.

The chain recombines TRBV18 with TRBJ2-3, with TRBD2 identical over 7 bases. In germline, CDR1 is KGHSH, CDR2 LQKENI. This CDR3 region has 18 residues. Trimming removed 5 bases from V and 3 bases from J; junction bases left unmatched: 17. The CDR3, as DNA: TGTGCCAGCTCATCAATCCCTGGGACTACGTCTGGGACAGATACGCAGTATTTT. Translation: CASSSIPGTTSGTDTQYF.

V gene TRBV4-1 combines with J gene TRBJ2-2; 12 positions agree with TRBD2. J was trimmed by 6 bases and V by 0 bases; bases with no gene match: 8. There are 18 residues in the CDR3. Germline V gene lookup returns CDR1 MGHRA and CDR2 YSYEKL. The CDR3 coding sequence is TGCGCCAGCAGCCAAGATGCGGGTCGACTAGCGGGAGCCGGGGAGCTGTTTTTT. As protein: CASSQDAGRLAGAGELFF.

The J gene is TRBJ2-5, the V gene TRBV2; TRBD1 aligns across 9 bases. CDR3 length: 16 residues. CDR1 and CDR2 from the germline V gene are SNHLY and FYNNEI. Unmatched junction bases numbered 9, after V lost 0 bases and J lost 7 bases. Written as DNA, the CDR3 is TGTGCCAGCAGTGAAGCGTTTGGACAGGGGAGGGGGACCCAGTACTTC. This gives the protein CASSEAFGQGRGTQYF.

The V call is TRBV19, the J call TRBJ1-1; no reliable D call. There are 12 residues in the CDR3. CDR1 LNHDA and CDR2 SQIVND come from the germline V gene (reference sequence). Trimming removed 9 bases from V and 4 bases from J, with 12 bases in between. The CDR3 loop reads CASNRRGTEAFF. CDR3 nucleotide sequence: TGTGCCAGCAATCGCCGGGGCACTGAAGCTTTCTTT. The full variable domain, in which reference TRBV19 and TRBJ1-1 provide the parts outside the CDR3, is DGGITQSPKYLFRKEGQNVTLSCEQNLNHDAMYWYRQDPGQGLRLIYYSQIVNDFQKGDIAEGYSVSREKKESFPLTVTSAQKNPTAFYLCASNRRGTEAFFGQGTRLTVV.

This rearrangement joins TRBV18 to TRBJ2-7; 10 bases are shared with TRBD1. CDR1 KGHSH and CDR2 LQKENI come from the germline V gene. With V trimmed by 6 bases and J by 6 bases, 8 bases remained unmatched. The CDR3 has 14 residues. CDR3 in amino acids: CASSAGTGEREQYF. The CDR3 DNA is TGTGCCAGCTCTGCCGGGACAGGGGAGCGCGAGCAGTACTTC.

The CDR3 DNA sequence: TGTGCCAGTAGTGACAGGGGCGGCAAAAACATTCAGTACTTC. As protein: CASSDRGGKNIQYF. The chain joins TRBV19 to TRBJ2-4; 8 nucleotides align to TRBD1. After removal of 5 bases from V and 3 bases from J, the junction contained 3 bases not matched to a gene. There are 14 residues in the CDR3. Germline-derived CDR1 and CDR2 are LNHDA and SQIVND (reference sequence).

The chain has TRBV9 and TRBJ2-1, with TRBD2 matching over 7 bases. This CDR3 has 15 residues. J was trimmed by 4 bases and V by 0 bases; bases with no gene match: 4. The germline V gene encodes CDR1 SGDLS and CDR2 YYNGEE. CDR3 region: CASSVDFGGYNEQFF. CDR3 coding DNA: TGTGCCAGCAGCGTAGATTTCGGGGGGTACAATGAGCAGTTCTTC.

This chain uses TRBV18 with TRBJ2-5, with a weak D call TRBD2 (5 bases). The CDR3 loop spans 13 amino acids. V was clipped by 5 bases and J by 2 bases, with 9 bases between them. Per germline, CDR1 KGHSH and CDR2 LQKENI. DNA of the CDR3: TGTGCCAGCTCAAGTACTAGACAAGAGACCCAGTACTTC. Translation gives CASSSTRQETQYF.

The chain has TRBV11-3 and TRBJ2-3; TRBD1 might be the D (5 bases). Germline V CDR1 and CDR2: SGHNT, YENEEA. The CDR3 length is 14 residues. Deletions cut 5 bases from V and 2 bases from J, with 11 bases between. As DNA, the CDR3 is TGTGCCAGCAGCCCCCAGGGAATCACAGATACGCAGTATTTT. Amino acids: CASSPQGITDTQYF.

The chain employs TRBV7-2 and TRBJ2-3; 7 bases are shared with TRBD2. This CDR3 is 15 amino acids long. From germline, CDR1 is SGHTA and CDR2 FQGNSA. V dropped 1 base and J dropped 4; count of bases not matched to a gene: 5. The CDR3 DNA reads as TGTGCCAGCAGCTTAGTGGCGACTAGCCCAGATACGCAGTATTTT. The encoded protein is CASSLVATSPDTQYF. Complete variable domain (other parts from reference TRBV7-2 and TRBJ2-3): GAGVSQSPSNKVTEKGKDVELRCDPISGHTALYWYRQSLGQGLEFLIYFQGNSAPDKSGLPSDRFSAERTGGSVSTLTIQRTQQEDSAVYLCASSLVATSPDTQYFGPGTRLTVL.

The chain links TRBV5-1 to TRBJ2-3; D may be TRBD2 (6 bases). The CDR3 covers 16 residues. The germline V gene has CDR1 SGHRS and CDR2 YFSETQ. Trimming stripped 2 bases from V and 1 base from J, with 14 bases between. CDR3 nucleotide sequence: TGCGCCAGCAGCTTCGGCCCTAGCGATGGCACAGATACGCAGTATTTT. This encodes CASSFGPSDGTDTQYF.

This sequence joins TRBV18 and TRBJ1-5; no definite D call. This CDR3 contains 16 residues. CDR1 is KGHSH, CDR2 LQKENI, per germline. V shed 6 bases and J shed 2 bases, with 17 bases lying between them. The CDR3 coding sequence is TGTGCCAGCTCTCCCCAGTCGCCCAGCGGCAATCAGCCCCAGCATTTT. It yields the protein CASSPQSPSGNQPQHF. Together with reference TRBV18 and TRBJ1-5, the CDR3 gives the full variable domain: NAGVMQNPRHLVRRRGQEARLRCSPMKGHSHVYWYRQLPEEGLKFMVYLQKENIIDESGMPKERFSAEFPKEGPSILRIQQVVRGDSAAYFCASSPQSPSGNQPQHFGDGTRLSIL.

The chain combines TRBV15 with TRBJ2-5, with 11 bases that match TRBD1. The V gene end was trimmed by 1 base and the J gene end by 4 bases; junction bases not matched to a gene: 2. Germline V gives CDR1 LNHNV, CDR2 YYDKDF (reference sequence). The CDR3 totals 15 residues. CDR3 sequence (DNA): TGTGCCACCAGCAGAGGAGGGACAGGGGGAGAGACCCAGTACTTC. Translation gives CATSRGGTGGETQYF.

The chain recombines TRBV20-1 with TRBJ2-7; possible D gene TRBD2, 6 bases. Trimming pared 3 bases from V and 4 bases from J, leaving 19 bases between. This CDR3 is built from 15 residues. Germline CDR1 and CDR2: DFQATT and SNEGSKA (reference sequence). Here the CDR3 reads CSASAPTAGTYEQYF. The CDR3 DNA follows: TGCAGTGCTAGTGCCCCCACAGCGGGTACTTACGAGCAGTACTTC.

V usage is TRBV6-5 and J usage is TRBJ2-3; the match to TRBD2 covers 8 bases. Germline CDR1 MNHEY, CDR2 SVGAGI. With V trimmed by 6 bases and J by 2 bases, 7 bases remained unmatched. The CDR3 extends over 15 amino acids. The CDR3 bases are TGTGCCAGCAGCTCCGGGACTAGGCCCACAGATACGCAGTATTTT. Residues: CASSSGTRPTDTQYF.

CDR3 DNA: TGTGCCAGCAGCAACCGGGACAGGGGGCTTGGCTACACCTTC. Translation: CASSNRDRGLGYTF. The chain has TRBV11-2 and TRBJ1-2; 12 positions match TRBD1. The CDR3 runs to 14 residues. From germline, CDR1 is SGHAT and CDR2 FQNNGV. Trimming took 5 bases from V and 7 from J; bases not matched to a gene: 5.

This clone rates as medium-sized. This chain uses TRBV19 with TRBJ2-6, with TRBD2 identical over 10 bases. Germline V lookup: CDR1 LNHDA, CDR2 SQIVND (reference sequence). This CDR3 has 17 residues. V shed 5 bases, J shed 0 bases, and the junction held 4 bases outside the gene matches. CDR3 loop: CASSPIAGGSGANVLTF. The CDR3 DNA reads TGTGCCAGTAGTCCTATAGCGGGAGGCTCTGGGGCCAACGTCCTGACTTTC.

This clone showed up just a few times. The DNA of the CDR3 is TGTGCCAGCAGCTTAGCAGGGTACACTGAAGCTTTCTTT. It is translated as CASSLAGYTEAFF. The V gene is TRBV11-2, the J gene TRBJ1-1, with D possibly TRBD1 on 5 matching bases. The V gene lost 1 base and the J gene lost 3 bases, with 6 bases spanning the gap. Germline CDR1 is SGHAT and CDR2 is FQNNGV. This CDR3 contains 13 residues. Variable domain in full (rest from reference TRBV11-2 and TRBJ1-1): EAGVAQSPRYKIIEKRQSVAFWCNPISGHATLYWYQQILGQGPKLLIQFQNNGVVDDSQLPKDRFSAERLKGVDSTLKIQPAKLEDSAVYLCASSLAGYTEAFFGQGTRLTVV.

This chain joins TRBV6-6 and TRBJ1-1; D is perhaps TRBD1 (5 bases). Between the trimmed V and J ends, which lost 8 bases and 1 base, there was a span of 11 bases. This CDR3 is built from 13 residues. The V gene's germline CDR1 is MNHNY and CDR2 SVGAGI (reference sequence). As DNA, the CDR3 is TGTGCCAGCTGTAAGACAGAGAACACTGAAGCTTTCTTT. It translates to CASCKTENTEAFF.